These 3 T cell receptor beta chains originate from one sample sequenced in a study of cytomegalovirus exposure and HLA in healthy donors. PCR involved 60 Vbeta and 13 Jbeta primers. Method: immunoSEQ multiplex PCR; TCRdb's copy keeps in-frame clones and lacks some. Of under 250,000 clones detected, under 85% appear once; the ten largest clones hold about 10%. The specimen was PBMCs. Receptor source: a woman between 50 and 59 years old in good health and CMV-seropositive.

The chain combines TRBV5-1 with TRBJ1-2; TRBD1 matches 7 bases. Germline CDR1 is SGHRS and CDR2 is YFSETQ. Trimming at V came to 1 base and at J to 0 bases, leaving 6 bases not matched to a gene. This CDR3 has 16 amino acids. The CDR3 sequence: CASSLSGGSSNYGYTF. Here the CDR3 DNA reads TGCGCCAGCAGCTTGTCAGGGGGGTCCTCTAACTATGGCTACACCTTC.

The chain couples TRBV7-9 to TRBJ2-3; D gene unclear. Trimming removed 1 base at V and 4 bases at J, with 9 bases between. This CDR3 comprises 14 residues. Germline V gene sequence: CDR1 SEHNR, CDR2 FQNEAQ (reference sequence). The CDR3 coding sequence is TGTGCCAGCAGCTTAGTCCGAGGCCCAGATACGCAGTATTTT. This encodes CASSLVRGPDTQYF.

The genes are TRBV2 and TRBJ1-6; 7 positions agree with TRBD1. The junction had 15 bases not matched to a gene; V was cut back by 7 bases and J by 0 bases. CDR1 and CDR2 (germline): SNHLY, FYNNEI. The CDR3 has 19 amino acids. The CDR3 DNA is TGTGCCAGCACCCAACCGACGACAGGGATAAGCTCCTATAATTCACCCCTCCACTTT. Its protein product is CASTQPTTGISSYNSPLHF. The full variable domain, completed using reference TRBV2 and TRBJ1-6, is EPEVTQTPSHQVTQMGQEVILRCVPISNHLYFYWYRQILGQKVEFLVSFYNNEISEKSEIFDDQFSVERPDGSNFTLKIRSTKLEDSAMYFCASTQPTTGISSYNSPLHFGNGTRLTVT.